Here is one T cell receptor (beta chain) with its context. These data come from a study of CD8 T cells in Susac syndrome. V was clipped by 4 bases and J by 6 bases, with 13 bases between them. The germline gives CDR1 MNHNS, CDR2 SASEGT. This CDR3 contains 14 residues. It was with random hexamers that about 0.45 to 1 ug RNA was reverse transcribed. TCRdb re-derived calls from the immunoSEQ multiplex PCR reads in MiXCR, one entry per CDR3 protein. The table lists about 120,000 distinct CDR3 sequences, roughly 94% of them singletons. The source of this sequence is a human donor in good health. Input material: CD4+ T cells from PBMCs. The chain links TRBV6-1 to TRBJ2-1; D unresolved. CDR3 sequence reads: CASSVLASSNEQFF. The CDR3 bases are TGTGCCAGCAGTGTCTTAGCCTCCAGCAATGAGCAGTTCTTC.